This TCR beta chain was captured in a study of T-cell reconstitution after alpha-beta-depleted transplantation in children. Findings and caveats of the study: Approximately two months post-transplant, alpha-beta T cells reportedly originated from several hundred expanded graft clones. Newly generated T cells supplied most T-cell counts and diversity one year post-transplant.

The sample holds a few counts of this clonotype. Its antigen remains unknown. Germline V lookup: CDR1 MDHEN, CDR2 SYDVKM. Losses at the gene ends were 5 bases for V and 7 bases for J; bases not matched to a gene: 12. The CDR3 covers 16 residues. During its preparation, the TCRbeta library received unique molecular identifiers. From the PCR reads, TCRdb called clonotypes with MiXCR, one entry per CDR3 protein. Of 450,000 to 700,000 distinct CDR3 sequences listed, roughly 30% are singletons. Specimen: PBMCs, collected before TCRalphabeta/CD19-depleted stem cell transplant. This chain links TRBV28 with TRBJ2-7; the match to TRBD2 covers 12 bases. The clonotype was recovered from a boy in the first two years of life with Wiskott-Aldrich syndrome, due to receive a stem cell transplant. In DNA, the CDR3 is TGTGCCAGCAGTCCGCTAGCGGGAGGGCCTCGTCGTGAGCAGTACTTC. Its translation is CASSPLAGGPRREQYF.